What follows are 18 T cell receptor beta chains derived from one specimen sequenced in a study of blood T cell repertoires in COVID-19. Sequencing used immunoSEQ multiplex PCR; TCRdb keeps in-frame clones, though not all of them. The repertoire holds about 150,000 clones, with around 84% as singletons. Sequencing input: PBMCs or T cells enriched from blood (not recorded which). The receptors stem from a woman between 45 and 65 years old who had recovered from COVID-19.

The chain combines TRBV6-2 or TRBV6-3 with TRBJ2-7; D perhaps matches TRBD1 (5 bases). The CDR3 length is 14 residues. Germline-derived CDR1 and CDR2 are MNHEY and SVGEGT. V shed 2 bases and J shed 4 bases, with 12 bases lying between them. The CDR3 is CASSYRQGAYEQYF. The CDR3 nucleotides are TGTGCCAGCAGTTACCGGCAGGGTGCATACGAGCAGTACTTC.

The sample holds a few counts of this clone. This chain joins TRBV19 and TRBJ1-5; 9 nucleotides agree with TRBD1. The CDR3 spans 17 residues. V was clipped by 7 bases and J by 2 bases; unmatched bases: 12. CDR1 is LNHDA and CDR2 is SQIVND in the germline V gene (reference sequence). CDR3 nucleotides: TGTGCCAGTACGAATCACAGGGGGCGGGAGGGCAATCAGCCCCAGCATTTT. Residues: CASTNHRGREGNQPQHF.

Only one count was recorded for this clone. This chain links TRBV28 with TRBJ1-2, with D maybe TRBD1 (6 bases). With 2 bases removed from V and 8 bases from J, the gap between germline ends came to 15 bases. Germline CDR1 reads MDHEN; CDR2 reads SYDVKM. This CDR3 region has 14 residues. DNA of the CDR3: TGTGCCAGCAGTTTACATGGGACATACGCAGGCTACACCTTC. Residues: CASSLHGTYAGYTF.

The CDR3 sequence: CASSLRDSINTEAFF. The CDR3 bases are TGTGCCAGCAGCTTAAGAGACAGTATAAACACTGAAGCTTTCTTT. The rearrangement links TRBV7-9 to TRBJ1-1; perhaps TRBD1 as D (5 bases). CDR1 SEHNR and CDR2 FQNEAQ come from the germline V gene (reference sequence). Trimming removed 2 bases at V and 2 bases at J, with 12 bases between. The CDR3 has 15 amino acids.

This clone showed up just once. This chain connects TRBV7-9 to TRBJ2-7; 8 nucleotides agree with TRBD1. Germline values: CDR1 SEHNR, CDR2 FQNEAQ (reference sequence). CDR3 length: 19 amino acids. The J segment lost 3 bases and the V segment lost 4 bases, leaving 20 bases of the junction unmatched. CDR3 bases: TGTGCCAGCAGCTCATCCAATCCTTTCGGCGGACAGGGCTTCTACGAGCAGTACTTC. Protein sequence: CASSSSNPFGGQGFYEQYF. Variable domain in full (rest from reference TRBV7-9 and TRBJ2-7): DTGVSQNPRHKITKRGQNVTFRCDPISEHNRLYWYRQTLGQGPEFLTYFQNEAQLEKSRLLSDRFSAERPKGSFSTLEIQRTEQGDSAMYLCASSSSNPFGGQGFYEQYFGPGTRLTVT.

The chain uses TRBV2 and TRBJ2-5, with 10 bases matching TRBD2. The CDR3 consists of 13 residues. Per germline, CDR1 SNHLY and CDR2 FYNNEI. V was clipped by 10 bases and J by 1 base; unmatched bases: 3. CDR3 in DNA: TGTGCCATAGCGGGAGGTCTCCAAGAGACCCAGTACTTC. Translated, it gives CAIAGGLQETQYF. Filled out from reference TRBV2 and TRBJ2-5, the complete variable domain reads EPEVTQTPSHQVTQMGQEVILRCVPISNHLYFYWYRQILGQKVEFLVSFYNNEISEKSEIFDDQFSVERPDGSNFTLKIRSTKLEDSAMYFCAIAGGLQETQYFGPGTRLLVL.

The chain is built from TRBV5-1 and TRBJ2-7, with D perhaps matching TRBD2 (5 bases). With 0 bases removed from V and 7 bases from J, the gap between germline ends came to 14 bases. The germline V gene has CDR1 SGHRS and CDR2 YFSETQ. This CDR3 is 14 amino acids long. The DNA for the CDR3 is TGCGCCAGCAGCTTGGCCGGGCGTTGGGAGGAGCAGTACTTC. Amino acid sequence: CASSLAGRWEEQYF.

The rearrangement links TRBV11-3 to TRBJ1-1; tentative D call: TRBD1 (5 bases). Deletions cut 2 bases from V and 4 bases from J, with 14 bases between. The CDR3 is made up of 15 amino acids. Germline lookup yields CDR1 SGHNT and CDR2 YENEEA. This chain's CDR3 is CASSLFGAAATEAFF. The DNA of the CDR3 is TGTGCCAGCAGCTTATTTGGGGCCGCGGCCACTGAAGCTTTCTTT.

The V call is TRBV12-3 or TRBV12-4, the J call TRBJ2-7; 7 nucleotides match TRBD2. With 6 bases clipped from V and 0 bases from J, the junction kept 2 bases outside the gene matches. This CDR3 contains 13 residues. As DNA, the CDR3 is TGTGCCAGCAGGCGCGGGAGCTCCTACGAGCAGTACTTC. It specifies CASRRGSSYEQYF.

The V and J genes are TRBV6-5 and TRBJ2-1, with 7 nucleotides matching TRBD2. With V trimmed by 6 bases and J by 2 bases, 7 bases remained unmatched. Germline CDR1 is MNHEY and CDR2 is SVGAGI. The CDR3 is 15 residues long. The CDR3 region is CASRPGLGTYNEQFF. Here the CDR3 DNA reads TGTGCCAGCAGGCCCGGACTAGGAACCTACAATGAGCAGTTCTTC.

V usage is TRBV11-2 and J usage is TRBJ2-2; maybe TRBD1 (6 bases). Germline V gives CDR1 SGHAT, CDR2 FQNNGV. The CDR3 covers 15 residues. Trimming pared 5 bases from V and 1 base from J, leaving 11 bases between. The chain's CDR3 is CASSTVTGNTGELFF. The CDR3 DNA reads as TGTGCCAGCAGCACGGTGACAGGGAACACCGGGGAGCTGTTTTTT.

Notes on this clone: Since a much larger clone is just one base distant, this may be a read error. The chain uses TRBV19 and TRBJ2-7, with 9 positions matching TRBD1. J gave up 5 bases and V 9 bases, and 8 bases lay outside the gene matches. Germline CDR1 LNHDA, CDR2 SQIVND (reference sequence). The CDR3 has 13 residues. CDR3 nucleotide sequence: TGTGCCAGCGCCGGGACAGGGATAAACGAGCAGTACTTC. Amino acids: CASAGTGINEQYF.

Comments on this clone: A read error may account for a junction end that differs from germline. V gene TRBV7-7 combines with J gene TRBJ2-2, with 7 positions matching TRBD2. This CDR3 is 16 amino acids long. Germline V lookup: CDR1 SSHAT, CDR2 FNYEAQ (reference sequence). The CDR3 loop reads CASSFGSGANTGELFF. The CDR3, as DNA: TGTGCTAGCAGCTTCGGGAGCGGGGCGAACACCGGGGAGCTGTTTTTT.

Only one count was recorded for this clone. V gene TRBV19 combines with J gene TRBJ1-3, with TRBD1 matching 7 bases. CDR1 is LNHDA, CDR2 SQIVND, per germline (reference sequence). Trimming removed 3 bases from V and 4 bases from J; junction bases left unmatched: 6. This CDR3 comprises 15 residues. This CDR3 reads CASSMAGGIGNTIYF. CDR3 sequence (DNA): TGTGCCAGTAGTATGGCAGGGGGAATAGGAAACACCATATATTTT.

The chain combines TRBV6-4 with TRBJ2-2; 15 bases align to TRBD2. CDR3 length: 16 amino acids. Germline assignment: CDR1 MRHNA and CDR2 SNTAGT. V shed 8 bases, J shed 3 bases, and the junction held 4 bases outside the gene matches. The CDR3 sequence: CASRTSGREHTGELFF. The DNA of the CDR3 is TGTGCCAGCCGGACTAGCGGGAGGGAGCACACCGGGGAGCTGTTTTTT.

This clone was picked up a small number of times. The CDR3 nucleotides are TGTGCCAGCAGTGAAGCGCTGAGCAGGTTCAATCAGCCCCAGCATTTT. It translates to CASSEALSRFNQPQHF. The V gene is TRBV2, the J gene TRBJ1-5, with D unclear. This CDR3 spans 16 amino acids. With 0 bases removed from V and 3 bases from J, the gap between germline ends came to 12 bases. Germline CDR1 reads SNHLY; CDR2 reads FYNNEI.

The chain joins TRBV3-1 (or the pseudogene TRBV3-2) to TRBJ1-5; 7 bases are shared with TRBD1. Germline-derived CDR1 and CDR2 are LGHDT and YNNKEL (reference sequence). CDR3 length equals 16 residues. The trim removed 1 base at V and 3 bases at J, leaving 6 bases unmatched. CDR3 nucleotide sequence: TGTGCCAGCAGCCAAGGGTGGACAGGCCCCAATCAGCCCCAGCATTTT. Translation gives CASSQGWTGPNQPQHF.

The J gene is TRBJ1-1, the V gene TRBV2, with D possibly TRBD1 on 5 matching bases. CDR3 length: 13 amino acids. Deletions cut 6 bases from V and 4 bases from J, with 12 bases between. CDR1 is SNHLY and CDR2 is FYNNEI in the germline V gene. CDR3 nucleotides: TGTGCCAGCAGACAGGATGGTGTCACTGAAGCTTTCTTT. It specifies CASRQDGVTEAFF.